Each of the 21 T cell receptor beta chains below was sequenced from the same sample in a study of regulatory T cells in long-lasting Graves disease. Time point described: newly diagnosed GD, antithyroid drugs for less than 3 months. The TCR library used RNA extracted from PBMCs. Construction of the TCR beta libraries employed iRepertoire HTBI primers in conjunction with Arm-PCR of CDR3 regions. TCRdb recomputed calls from the multiplex PCR reads with MiXCR, one row per CDR3 protein. The table shows roughly 400,000 distinct CDR3 sequences, with about 15% occurring only once. The same sample was also studied in work on T cells in Graves' hyperthyroidism and ophthalmopathy.

The specimen comprised peripheral blood mononuclear cells (PBMCs), sampled at new diagnosis, from a patient treated with antithyroid drugs. These receptors were collected from a woman aged 40 to 50 with Graves disease.

This clonotype appeared a few times. The rearrangement uses TRBV30 and TRBJ1-2; no definite D call. V was shortened by 0 bases and J by 8 bases, with 10 bases between the two germline ends. Germline CDR1 and CDR2: GTSNPN and SVGIG (reference sequence). The CDR3 extends over 12 amino acids. The CDR3 reads CAWSVSQTGYTF. The DNA for the CDR3 is TGTGCCTGGAGTGTCTCACAAACCGGCTACACCTTC.

The V call is TRBV10-3, the J call TRBJ2-3; D is perhaps TRBD1 or TRBD2 (7 bases each). CDR3 length equals 17 residues. V was shortened by 2 bases and J by 5 bases, with 20 bases between the two germline ends. Germline V gene lookup returns CDR1 ENHRY and CDR2 SYGVKD. CDR3 sequence: CAISEREAGQYGDTQYF. In nucleotides, the CDR3 is TGTGCCATCAGTGAGAGGGAAGCGGGACAGTATGGAGATACGCAGTATTTT.

Note on this clonotype: This may come from a read error, since a much larger clone is one base off. This CDR3 is CASSPSRGMNTEAFF. In DNA, the CDR3 is TGTGCCAGCAGTCCGAGTAGAGGAATGAACACTGAAGCTTTCTTT. The V call is TRBV28, the J call TRBJ1-1; D remains ambiguous. Germline V CDR1 and CDR2: MDHEN, SYDVKM. Trimming stripped 5 bases from V and 0 bases from J, with 13 bases between. The CDR3 length is 15 residues. Full variable domain (rest looked up from reference TRBV28 and TRBJ1-1): DVKVTQSSRYLVKRTGEKVFLECVQDMDHENMFWYRQDPGLGLRLIYFSYDVKMKEKGDIPEGYSVSREKKERFSLILESASTNQTSMYLCASSPSRGMNTEAFFGQGTRLTVV.

The DNA for the CDR3 is TGTGCCAGCAGCCGCAACGGACAGGGAAAGAACACTGAAGCTTTCTTT. It translates to CASSRNGQGKNTEAFF. The J gene is TRBJ1-1, the V gene TRBV5-5; 8 bases map to TRBD1. The V segment lost 4 bases and the J segment 1 base; nucleotides outside the gene matches: 9. The CDR3 covers 16 residues. In germline, CDR1 is SGHKS, CDR2 YYEKEE (reference sequence).

V is TRBV19 and J is TRBJ1-5; D is unclear. The CDR3 contains 12 residues. The germline V gene encodes CDR1 LNHDA and CDR2 SQIVND (reference sequence). V dropped 8 bases and J dropped 6 bases, with 11 bases sitting between them. The CDR3 spells CASGLGIQPQHF. CDR3 coding DNA: TGTGCCAGTGGACTGGGGATTCAGCCCCAGCATTTT.

The table lists this clonotype with a few counts. V and J are TRBV12-3 or TRBV12-4 and TRBJ2-1; 8 bases line up with TRBD2. The CDR3 consists of 13 residues. J was trimmed by 9 bases and V by 5 bases; bases with no gene match: 6. Written as DNA, the CDR3 is TGTGCCAGCAGTAGCGGGAGACTTGGTGAGCAGTTCTTC. This codes for CASSSGRLGEQFF.

This clonotype showed up many times. CDR3 coding DNA: TGTGCCAGCAGTTTACTTCAGGGGGCGACCCGGAATTCACCCCTCCACTTT. It is translated as CASSLLQGATRNSPLHF. The rearrangement uses TRBV27 and TRBJ1-6; 8 positions agree with TRBD1. Losses at the gene ends were 2 bases for V and 7 bases for J; bases not matched to a gene: 10. This CDR3 is built from 17 residues. Per the germline V gene, CDR1 is MNHEY and CDR2 is SMNVEV (reference sequence).

The chain has TRBV29-1 and TRBJ2-1; D gene unclear. Germline assignment: CDR1 SQVTM and CDR2 ANQGSEA. V was trimmed by 7 bases and J by 5 bases, leaving 6 bases between them. The CDR3 contains 10 residues. In nucleotides, the CDR3 is TGCAGCGGGCGTCACAATGAGCAGTTCTTC. This translates into CSGRHNEQFF.

This clonotype was counted ten times or more. The chain couples TRBV7-2 to TRBJ1-1; TRBD1 aligns across 10 bases. This CDR3 is built from 16 residues. V lost 5 bases to trimming and J lost 6 bases; unmatched junction nucleotides: 12. Germline loops: CDR1 SGHTA, CDR2 FQGNSA. The CDR3 DNA sequence: TGTGCCAGCAGCCCGGGGACAGGGGCTTGGTTGGCTGAAGCTTTCTTT. This sequence encodes CASSPGTGAWLAEAFF.

A word on this clonotype: A single base is all that separates this from a far larger clone, so a read error is likely. V and J are TRBV14 and TRBJ2-3; tentative D call: TRBD1 (8 bases). CDR1 and CDR2 (germline): SGHDN, FVKESK. Trimming shortened V by 3 bases and J by 6 bases, and 19 bases separated the two germline ends. CDR3 length: 16 residues. The CDR3, as DNA: TGTGCCAGCAGCCACGACAGGGGAGCGGGGAGGGATACGCAGTATTTT. Translation: CASSHDRGAGRDTQYF.

The chain joins TRBV10-1 to TRBJ2-3, with TRBD2 matching 7 bases. The CDR3 spans 14 residues. CDR1 and CDR2 from the germline V gene are WNHNN and SYGVQD (reference sequence). Trimming removed 3 bases from V and 7 bases from J; junction bases left unmatched: 7. CDR3 residues: CASSDTLAENTQYF. For the CDR3, the DNA is TGCGCCAGCAGTGATACGCTAGCGGAAAATACGCAGTATTTT.

The chain has TRBV12-3 or TRBV12-4 and TRBJ2-3; D is ambiguous. This CDR3 spans 12 amino acids. The ends were cut back, 5 bases at V and 4 bases at J, with 7 bases in the middle. The CDR3 region has the DNA TGTGCCAGCAGTAAGACCCCAGATACGCAGTATTTT. Protein: CASSKTPDTQYF.

There are many counts of this clonotype. The rearrangement joins TRBV9 to TRBJ2-3, with 7 bases identical to TRBD2. CDR3 size: 15 residues. V gave up 3 bases and J gave up 5 bases; unmatched junction bases: 9. The germline V gene encodes CDR1 SGDLS and CDR2 YYNGEE. Here the CDR3 DNA reads TGTGCCAGCAGCGCAAGCGGGACTCGAGGAGATACGCAGTATTTT. This sequence encodes CASSASGTRGDTQYF.

This clonotype was observed at least ten times. The chain has TRBV5-1 and TRBJ2-7; TRBD2 matches 8 bases. Germline trimming cut 0 bases from V and 1 base from J; bases unmatched to any gene: 6. The CDR3 consists of 16 residues. CDR1 is SGHRS and CDR2 is YFSETQ in the germline V gene. DNA of the CDR3: TGCGCCAGCAGCTTGGGAACAGCGGGAGTGTCCTACGAGCAGTACTTC. It encodes CASSLGTAGVSYEQYF.

This clonotype was observed many times. The chain couples TRBV19 to TRBJ1-4; D not resolved. The V gene's germline CDR1 is LNHDA and CDR2 SQIVND (reference sequence). The CDR3 has 14 amino acids. V shed 2 bases and J shed 8 bases, with 12 bases lying between them. The DNA for the CDR3 is TGTGCCAGTAGTATATCCAGGCAGGCAGAAAAACTGTTTTTT. Translating it yields CASSISRQAEKLFF.

This clonotype has a handful of counts. The chain uses TRBV4-1 and TRBJ2-1, with TRBD1 matching over 9 bases. V shed 1 base, J shed 8 bases, and the junction held 9 bases outside the gene matches. Germline loops: CDR1 MGHRA, CDR2 YSYEKL. The CDR3 covers 16 residues. The CDR3, as DNA: TGCGCCAGCAGCCAAGTATCCGGACAGGGGATGGATGAGCAGTTCTTC. It specifies CASSQVSGQGMDEQFF.

This clonotype occurred many times. The CDR3 sequence is CASSQASGSYEQYF. In nucleotides, the CDR3 is TGTGCCAGCAGCCAAGCGAGCGGGAGCTACGAGCAGTACTTC. The chain recombines TRBV3-1 with TRBJ2-7; 8 bases fit TRBD2. V was pared by 1 base and J by 3 bases, with 2 bases of the junction left unmatched. This CDR3 contains 14 residues. Germline V CDR1 and CDR2: LGHDT, YNNKEL (reference sequence).

The CDR3 DNA is TGCAGTGCTAGAAGGACTAGCGAGGGCACAGATACGCAGTATTTT. Its protein is CSARRTSEGTDTQYF. The chain carries TRBV20-1 and TRBJ2-3; 9 bases line up with TRBD2. J lost 1 base, V lost 2 bases, and 4 bases had no gene match. Germline CDR1 DFQATT, CDR2 SNEGSKA (reference sequence). The CDR3 covers 15 residues.

This clonotype showed up many times. V gene TRBV6-1 combines with J gene TRBJ2-7; 11 nucleotides align to TRBD1. This CDR3 is built from 17 residues. Germline V gene sequence: CDR1 MNHNS, CDR2 SASEGT. V lost 6 bases to trimming and J lost 4 bases; unmatched junction nucleotides: 14. CDR3 protein: CASRPGQGDTMRYEQYF. As DNA, the CDR3 is TGTGCCAGCAGACCGGGACAGGGGGACACCATGAGGTACGAGCAGTACTTC.

Concerning this clonotype: A much larger clone is a single base away; this may be a read error. The J gene is TRBJ2-7, the V gene TRBV20-1; 8 nucleotides agree with TRBD2. The CDR3 runs 16 residues. V lost 2 bases and J lost 2; bases outside the gene matches: 11. Germline values: CDR1 DFQATT, CDR2 SNEGSKA (reference sequence). The CDR3 coding sequence is TGCAGTGCTAGAAGCCCCCCAGAGCGGGGGACCTACGAGCAGTACTTC. Its translation: CSARSPPERGTYEQYF.

A few counts support this clonotype. The CDR3 spells CASRRDFLGTTYNEQFF. The CDR3 nucleotides are TGTGCCAGCAGGCGTGACTTCTTGGGGACTACTTACAATGAGCAGTTCTTC. This rearrangement joins TRBV28 to TRBJ2-1; TRBD2 matches 7 bases. The trim removed 6 bases at V and 4 bases at J, leaving 15 bases unmatched. This CDR3 is 17 amino acids long. CDR1 is MDHEN, CDR2 SYDVKM, per germline.